This TCR beta chain is from a study of T-cell reconstitution after alpha-beta-depleted transplantation in children. General study points: Where alpha-beta T cells came from about two months after transplant was reportedly several hundred expanded graft clones.

In this sample, this clonotype turned up many times. Its antigen is unknown. The library targeted TCRbeta and was prepared with unique molecular identifiers. TCRdb fed the PCR reads into MiXCR, producing one record per CDR3 protein. The sample records just over 200,000 distinct CDR3 sequences, about 8.2% being singletons. This CDR3 is 16 amino acids long. V was shortened by 1 base and J by 2 bases, with 14 bases between the two germline ends. CDR1 SGHTA and CDR2 FQGNSA come from the germline V gene. This material consisted of PBMCs, mostly from graft donor cells, taken 360 days after TCRalphabeta/CD19-depleted stem cell transplant. The chain is built from TRBV7-2 and TRBJ2-5; possible D gene TRBD2, 5 bases. This receptor was identified in a male patient aged 2 to 9 who had a stem cell transplant for acute myeloid leukemia, so the T cells may come from the graft donor. Written as DNA, the CDR3 is TGTGCCAGCAGCTTAGTTGGTAGCGTTACTCAAGAGACCCAGTACTTC. As protein: CASSLVGSVTQETQYF.